Listed below are T cell receptor beta chains from one sample, sequenced in a study of Ad26.COV2.S vaccination and SARS-CoV-2 variants. TCRdb keeps only in-frame clones here, not all; method: immunoSEQ multiplex PCR. The sample lists around 300,000 clones, approximately 86% seen once, with about 10% in the top ten. Sample: peripheral blood, taken in a trial of Ad26.COV2.S vaccine versus placebo. The source is a person aged 18-65 years who received the Ad26.COV2.S COVID-19 vaccine or a placebo. Both conserved end residues are part of each CDR3. A D gene is named only where the DNA matches it firmly. Size values are once, few and many counts, or a class for expanded clones, and some rows have none.

TGTGCCAGCAGTGAATTGAATACGCAGTATTTT CASSELNTQYF - - TRBJ2-3 TRBV25-1
TGTGCCAGCAGTGTGGGGAGAAGGGGAGCCCAAGAGACCCAGTACTTC CASSVGRRGAQETQYF - - TRBJ2-5 TRBV2
TGTGCCAGCAGCTTAGGCTACAGGGGCGACGGAAACACCATATATTTT CASSLGYRGDGNTIYF TRBD1 - TRBJ1-3 TRBV7-6
TGTGCCAGCAGCCAATGGTACGAGCAGTACTTC CASSQWYEQYF - - TRBJ2-7 TRBV3-1/TRBV3-2
TGTGCCAGCAGCTTAAAGACTAGCGGCAATGAGCAGTTCTTC CASSLKTSGNEQFF TRBD2 - TRBJ2-1 TRBV11-3
TGTGCCAGTAGTATAGGGGGACAGGCTGCGGGCTACACCTTC CASSIGGQAAGYTF TRBD1 - TRBJ1-2 TRBV19
TGTGCCAGTAGTATAGCCGACAGACAGTCTCTATACAATGAGCAGTTCTTC CASSIADRQSLYNEQFF - once TRBJ2-1 TRBV19
TGTGCCAGCAGTGAATTGGGGGGCCCTTACAATGAGCAGTTCTTC CASSELGGPYNEQFF - - TRBJ2-1 TRBV2
TGTGCCAGCAGCTTATCTGCCGGGACAATGGGGGCCAACGTCCTGACTTTC CASSLSAGTMGANVLTF - - TRBJ2-6 TRBV7-8
TGTGCCAGCAGTCCCCGAGCAGGCAGCTCCTACGAGCAGTACTTC CASSPRAGSSYEQYF - few TRBJ2-7 TRBV27
TGCAGCGTTGATTCGGGGGAGAGCTCCTACGAGCAGTACTTC CSVDSGESSYEQYF - - TRBJ2-7 TRBV29-1
TGTGCCAGTAGTATACGGGACAGGGGGCCCTACGAGCAGTACTTC CASSIRDRGPYEQYF TRBD1 - TRBJ2-7 TRBV19
TGTGCCAGCAGCTGGGGCCAGGGGGGTTCACCCCTCCACTTT CASSWGQGGSPLHF TRBD1 - TRBJ1-6 TRBV5-4
TGTGCCAGCAGCCGGGACAGGGGGGGTACCCAGTACTTC CASSRDRGGTQYF TRBD1 - TRBJ2-5 TRBV11-1
TGTGCCAGCAGCTTAGAGCGCGGGAGCTACGAGCAGTACTTC CASSLERGSYEQYF TRBD2 - TRBJ2-7 TRBV7-8
TGTGCCACCAGTGACAGACCCCTGAACACCGGGGAGCTGTTTTTT CATSDRPLNTGELFF - - TRBJ2-2 TRBV24-1
TGTGCCAGCAGCCAAGAAACAGGAGCTACCTACGAGCAGTACTTC CASSQETGATYEQYF - few TRBJ2-7 TRBV14
TGCGCCACGGCGGGACAGGGATCAGATACGCAGTATTTT CATAGQGSDTQYF TRBD1 - TRBJ2-3 TRBV5-1
TGTGCCAGCAGGGGGGCAGGGACGGGCGAGCAGTACTTC CASRGAGTGEQYF - - TRBJ2-7 TRBV12-3/TRBV12-4
TGTGCCAGCACTCCCCGCCCCGGGGGTGAGCAGTTCTTC CASTPRPGGEQFF - - TRBJ2-1 TRBV28
TGTGCCAGCAGCGTTAGCGGGGGCACAGATACGCAGTATTTT CASSVSGGTDTQYF TRBD2 - TRBJ2-3 TRBV9
TGTGCCAGCAGCCAAGAACAGTTCGACAGGGGTGGCACTGAAGCTTTCTTT CASSQEQFDRGGTEAFF TRBD1 - TRBJ1-1 TRBV4-2
TGTGCCAGCAGCCCTGGGCCGGCAGGTCGAACAGATACGCAGTATTTT CASSPGPAGRTDTQYF - - TRBJ2-3 TRBV7-9
TGTGCCAGCAGTCAGGACAGGTCTCAGCCCCAGCATTTT CASSQDRSQPQHF TRBD1 many TRBJ1-5 TRBV12-3/TRBV12-4
TGTGCCAGCAGCCGAGACCAGGGGGCTAATGGCTACACCTTC CASSRDQGANGYTF TRBD1 few TRBJ1-2 TRBV5-6
TGTGCCATCAGTGAGACACGGGACAGGCTCTCCTACGAGCAGTACTTC CAISETRDRLSYEQYF TRBD1 few TRBJ2-7 TRBV10-3
TGCGCCAGCAGCCACGGGGGTCCTGGATCCTACGAGCAGTACTTC CASSHGGPGSYEQYF - - TRBJ2-7 TRBV4-3
TGTGCCAGCAGCCCAGGAGCGGGGCGGGCGGAAGAGCAGTACTTC CASSPGAGRAEEQYF TRBD2 few TRBJ2-7 TRBV11-2
TGTGCCAGCAGCTCCCCTACGTCCTCTGGAAACACCATATATTTT CASSSPTSSGNTIYF - - TRBJ1-3 TRBV7-9
TGTGCCAGTAGCCCCAACAGGGGGGCCACCTACGAGCAGTACTTC CASSPNRGATYEQYF TRBD1 - TRBJ2-7 TRBV19
TGTGCCAGCAGCTTGAGTGCGGGGGTGGAGCTGTTTTTT CASSLSAGVELFF TRBD2 - TRBJ2-2 TRBV5-6
TGTGCCAGCAGCGGGGGCGCCGGGGGCACCACTAGGAGTGGCTACACCTTC CASSGGAGGTTRSGYTF - once TRBJ1-2 TRBV9
TGTGCCAGCAGCTCCCCTTCAGGGGGTCATCAGCCCCAGCATTTT CASSSPSGGHQPQHF TRBD1 - TRBJ1-5 TRBV28
TGTGCCAGCAGCAAAGGGGACATTTCTAATGAAAAACTGTTTTTT CASSKGDISNEKLFF - - TRBJ1-4 TRBV21-1
TGTGCCAGCAGCCAAGGTGACAGGGTTTCGAATCAGCCCCAGCATTTT CASSQGDRVSNQPQHF TRBD1 - TRBJ1-5 TRBV4-2
TGTGCCAGCAGCGTCGACAGGGGTCAAGAGACCCAGTACTTC CASSVDRGQETQYF TRBD1 - TRBJ2-5 TRBV7-9
TGTGCCAGTAGTGGACGGACAGGAAATGAAAAACTGTTTTTT CASSGRTGNEKLFF TRBD1 once TRBJ1-4 TRBV19
TGCGCCAGCAGCCAAGGAGCGGGAGGCCCTTACGAGCAGTACTTC CASSQGAGGPYEQYF TRBD2 - TRBJ2-7 TRBV4-3
TGTGCCAGCAGCCAAGAGAGCGGCCTTGGCTTCTGGGAGGAGCAGTTCTTC CASSQESGLGFWEEQFF - - TRBJ2-1 TRBV3-1/TRBV3-2
TGTGCCTGGAGCATGACCTGGACCCACGAGCAGTACTTC CAWSMTWTHEQYF - - TRBJ2-7 TRBV30
TGTGCCAGCAGCTTAGGTCCCCGCAGTGAAAAACTGTTTTTT CASSLGPRSEKLFF - - TRBJ1-4 TRBV7-9
TGTGCCAGCAGCGTAGTAGCGGGAGCCACAGATACGCAGTATTTT CASSVVAGATDTQYF TRBD2 - TRBJ2-3 TRBV9
TGTGCCAGCAGCCAAGATCTGGCGGGAGGGCCACTAAGCAATGAGCAGTTCTTC CASSQDLAGGPLSNEQFF TRBD2 once TRBJ2-1 TRBV3-1/TRBV3-2
TGTGCCAGCAGTTGGGGGATGAAATCAGATACGCAGTATTTT CASSWGMKSDTQYF - - TRBJ2-3 TRBV6-5
TGCGCCAGCAGCCAAGATCGGGGAGACATGGTTGGAAACACCATATATTTT CASSQDRGDMVGNTIYF - - TRBJ1-3 TRBV4-3
TGTGCCAGCAGCTGGGGTAATCAGCCCCAGCATTTT CASSWGNQPQHF - - TRBJ1-5 TRBV5-6
TGTGCCAGCAGCCCCCACTCCCGGGGAACTGAAGCTTTCTTT CASSPHSRGTEAFF - - TRBJ1-1 TRBV7-2
TGTGCCAGCAGTGAAGCAGCAGGGACTCGAATAGATACGCAGTATTTT CASSEAAGTRIDTQYF - - TRBJ2-3 TRBV6-1
TGTGCCAGTAGTACCCCCACAGGGGCCCCGAACACCGGGGAGCTGTTTTTT CASSTPTGAPNTGELFF TRBD1 - TRBJ2-2 TRBV19
TGTGCCAGCTCACCAGTGAGGTCCTTGAATGAAAAACTGTTTTTT CASSPVRSLNEKLFF - - TRBJ1-4 TRBV18
TGTGCCAGCAGGAGTGGCACCTACGAGCAGTACTTC CASRSGTYEQYF - once TRBJ2-7 TRBV7-2
TGTGCCAGCAGTTTCGGTCCGAGCACTGAAGCTTTCTTT CASSFGPSTEAFF - once TRBJ1-1 TRBV12-3/TRBV12-4
TGCGCCAGCAGTCAACCGCCCCAACCTCAAACCTACGAGCAGTACTTC CASSQPPQPQTYEQYF - - TRBJ2-7 TRBV23-1
TGTGCCAGCAGCACCGGACTAGCGGGAGCGGCCGGGGAGCTGTTTTTT CASSTGLAGAAGELFF TRBD2 - TRBJ2-2 TRBV7-3
TGCAGCGTTCTGGGACACTTGAACACTGAAGCTTTCTTT CSVLGHLNTEAFF - - TRBJ1-1 TRBV29-1